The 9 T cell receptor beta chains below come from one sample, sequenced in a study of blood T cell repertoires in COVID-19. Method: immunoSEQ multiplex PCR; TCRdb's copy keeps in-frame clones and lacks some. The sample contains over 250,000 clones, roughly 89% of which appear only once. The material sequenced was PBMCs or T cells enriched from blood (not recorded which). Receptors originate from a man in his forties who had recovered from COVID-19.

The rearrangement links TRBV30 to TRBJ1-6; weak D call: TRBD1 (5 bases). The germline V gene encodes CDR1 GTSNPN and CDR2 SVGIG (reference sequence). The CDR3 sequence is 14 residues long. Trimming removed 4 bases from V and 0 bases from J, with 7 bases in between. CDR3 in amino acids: CAWTGNSYNSPLHF. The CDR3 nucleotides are TGTGCCTGGACAGGGAACTCCTATAATTCACCCCTCCACTTT.

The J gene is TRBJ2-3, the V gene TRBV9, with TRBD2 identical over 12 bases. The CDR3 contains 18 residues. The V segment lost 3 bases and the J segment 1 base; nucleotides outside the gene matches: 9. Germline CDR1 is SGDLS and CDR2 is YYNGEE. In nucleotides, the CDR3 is TGTGCCAGCAGCGCCTTCGGGCTAGCGGGAGGGGGCACAGATACGCAGTATTTT. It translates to CASSAFGLAGGGTDTQYF.

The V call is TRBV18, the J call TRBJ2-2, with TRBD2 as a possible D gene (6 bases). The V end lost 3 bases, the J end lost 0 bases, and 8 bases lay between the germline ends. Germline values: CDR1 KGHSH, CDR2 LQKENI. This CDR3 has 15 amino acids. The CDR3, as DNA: TGTGCCAGCTCACCCCGGGACTCGAACACCGGGGAGCTGTTTTTT. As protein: CASSPRDSNTGELFF.

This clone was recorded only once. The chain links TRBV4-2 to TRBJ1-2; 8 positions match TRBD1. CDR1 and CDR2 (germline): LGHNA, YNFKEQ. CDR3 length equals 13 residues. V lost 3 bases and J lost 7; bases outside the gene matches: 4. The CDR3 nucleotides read TGTGCCAGCAGCCAGGCAGGGGGCGGTGGCTACACCTTC. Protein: CASSQAGGGGYTF.

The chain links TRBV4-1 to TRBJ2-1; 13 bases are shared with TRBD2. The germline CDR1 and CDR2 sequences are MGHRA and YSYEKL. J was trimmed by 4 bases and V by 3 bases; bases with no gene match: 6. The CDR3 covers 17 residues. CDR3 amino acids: CASSHRLAGGQYNEQFF. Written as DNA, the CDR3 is TGCGCCAGCAGCCACAGACTAGCGGGGGGCCAATACAATGAGCAGTTCTTC.

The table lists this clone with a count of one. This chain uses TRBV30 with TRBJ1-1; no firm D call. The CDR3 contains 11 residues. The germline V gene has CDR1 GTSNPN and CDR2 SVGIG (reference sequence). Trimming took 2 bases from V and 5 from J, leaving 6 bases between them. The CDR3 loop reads CAWSSETEAFF. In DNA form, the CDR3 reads TGTGCCTGGAGTTCCGAGACTGAAGCTTTCTTT.

This CDR3 is CASSQDRRQGQTGELFF. The CDR3 DNA is TGTGCCAGCAGCCAAGACAGACGACAGGGGCAAACCGGGGAGCTGTTTTTT. The chain has TRBV4-2 and TRBJ2-2; the match to TRBD1 covers 8 bases. Germline V CDR1 and CDR2: LGHNA, YNFKEQ. The CDR3 is made up of 17 amino acids. Germline trimming cut 0 bases from V and 5 bases from J; bases unmatched to any gene: 8.

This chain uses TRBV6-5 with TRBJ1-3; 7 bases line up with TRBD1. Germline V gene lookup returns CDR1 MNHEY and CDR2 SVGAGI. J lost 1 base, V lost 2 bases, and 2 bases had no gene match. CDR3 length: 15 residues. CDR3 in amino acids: CASSYDRASGNTIYF. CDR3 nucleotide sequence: TGTGCCAGCAGTTACGACAGGGCTTCTGGAAACACCATATATTTT.

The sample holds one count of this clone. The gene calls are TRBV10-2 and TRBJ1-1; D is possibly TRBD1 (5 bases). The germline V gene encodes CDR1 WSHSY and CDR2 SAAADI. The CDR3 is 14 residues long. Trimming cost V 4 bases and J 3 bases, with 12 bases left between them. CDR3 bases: TGCGCCAGCAGTGGCGTGGGGCACGACACTGAAGCTTTCTTT. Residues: CASSGVGHDTEAFF.